This T cell receptor beta chain was sequenced in a study of cytomegalovirus exposure and HLA in healthy donors. The table came from immunoSEQ multiplex PCR; TCRdb's copy has only in-frame clones and leaves some out. Of 150,000 to 200,000 clones in the sample, over 80% were seen once. The CDR3 is 18 amino acids. V shed 2 bases, J shed 4 bases, and the junction held 13 bases outside the gene matches. Germline loops: CDR1 MGHRA, CDR2 YSYEKL. The sequenced sample consisted of PBMCs. The rearrangement uses TRBV4-1 and TRBJ2-5, with TRBD2 identical over 10 bases. The receptor's source is a man aged 25-40 years in good health and CMV-seropositive. CDR3 sequence (DNA): TGCGCCAGCAGCCAACTGGGGAGCGGGGGGGCTGTATTAGAGACCCAGTACTTC. This sequence encodes CASSQLGSGGAVLETQYF.